This entry describes one T cell receptor (beta chain). This CDR3 region has 15 residues. Germline lookup yields CDR1 KGHSH and CDR2 LQKENI. Trimming left V 3 bases short and J 5 bases short, with 14 bases between. PCR amplification relied on 60 Vbeta primers (plus 13 Jbeta primers). Generated by immunoSEQ multiplex PCR, the TCRdb table keeps only in-frame clones and is missing some. The table records about 150,000 clones, approximately 78% of them present only once. These data are taken from a study of cytomegalovirus exposure and HLA in healthy donors. This clonotype was obtained from a man between 40 and 49 years old in good health and CMV-seropositive. The sequenced sample was PBMCs. The chain is built from TRBV18 and TRBJ2-1; the D gene is possibly TRBD2 (6 bases). CDR3 amino acids: CASSPGATGDNEQFF. The CDR3 bases are TGTGCCAGCTCACCGGGCGCCACGGGGGACAATGAGCAGTTCTTC.